This TCR beta chain was recorded in a study of control samples from healthy donors and cancer patients. Only in-frame clones appear in the TCRdb table, and some are missing; sequencing was by immunoSEQ multiplex PCR. The data hold 150,000 to 200,000 clones, with about 93% observed a single time. V lost 0 bases, J lost 4 bases, and 3 bases lay in between. The CDR3 sequence is 12 residues long. Germline V CDR1 and CDR2: LGHNA, YSLEER. Sequenced material: blood. The chain links TRBV4-3 to TRBJ1-2; no clear D gene. This TCR was recovered from a woman aged 55-70 years in good health. For the CDR3, the DNA is TGCGCCAGCAGCCAAGATGGCTATGGCTACACCTTC. Translated: CASSQDGYGYTF.